This T cell receptor beta chain originates from a study of regulatory T cells in long-lasting Graves disease. Study results and caveats: Samples came from peripheral blood alone, without thyroid tissue.

As to this clonotype: As yet, its antigen is unknown.

Arm-PCR of CDR3 regions with iRepertoire HTBI primers generated TCR beta libraries. MiXCR, run by TCRdb on the multiplex PCR reads, gives a single entry per CDR3 protein. This sample has over 350,000 distinct CDR3 sequences, with approximately 15% found just once. V lost 8 bases and J lost 2; bases outside the gene matches: 11. CDR1 is SGHVS and CDR2 is FNYEAQ in the germline V gene. CDR3 length: 16 residues. Specified time point: newly diagnosed GD, antithyroid drugs for less than 3 months. RNA extracted from PBMCs served as the sequencing template. Doctors identified Graves' disease using the American Thyroid Association guidelines. The data were also submitted as part of a second study, on T cells in Graves' hyperthyroidism and ophthalmopathy. That study adds: Initially, a first-round RT-PCR of the TCR CDR3 employed the HTBI primer set. Clonotypes that were expanded in thyroid above 0.001 mostly appeared in blood too.

The clonotype originates from a woman aged 45-59 years with Graves disease. The sequences come from peripheral blood mononuclear cells (PBMCs), collected at new diagnosis, from a patient treated with antithyroid drugs. The chain recombines TRBV7-6 with TRBJ2-1, with 8 nucleotides matching TRBD2. CDR3 region: CASGAGGLRAYNEQFF. The CDR3 bases are TGTGCCAGCGGGGCGGGAGGACTGAGGGCCTACAATGAGCAGTTCTTC.